This is a list of T cell receptor beta chains from one sample in a study of cytomegalovirus exposure and HLA in healthy donors. The data were produced by immunoSEQ multiplex PCR, yet TCRdb's version contains in-frame clones alone and is incomplete. This table has hundreds of thousands of clones, roughly 81% appearing once. Sequencing was performed on PBMCs. The origin of the receptors is a girl aged 2 to 9 in good health and CMV-seronegative. CDR3s include the opening cysteine and the closing phenylalanine or tryptophan. A D gene is named only where the DNA matches it firmly. Clone size, where shown, is once, few, many, or a class for clones that have expanded.

>TRBD1|TRBJ1-5|TRBV2|NA
CASSGRTGGNQPQHF
TGTGCCAGCAGTGGCCGGACAGGGGGCAATCAGCCCCAGCATTTT
>NA|TRBJ2-7|TRBV21-1|NA
CASSSPWRTSDSYEQYF
TGTGCCAGCAGCAGTCCATGGAGGACTAGCGACTCCTACGAGCAGTACTTC
>TRBD2|TRBJ2-7|TRBV5-6|NA
CASSAIKRGSPSYEQYF
TGTGCCAGCAGCGCCATAAAGCGGGGTTCCCCTTCCTACGAGCAGTACTTC
>TRBD1|TRBJ1-1|TRBV30|NA
CAWSPDRGNTEAFF
TGTGCCTGGAGCCCGGACAGGGGAAACACTGAAGCTTTCTTT
>NA|TRBJ1-3|TRBV7-9|NA
CASSLYGEGSRNTIYF
TGTGCCAGCAGCCTGTACGGGGAGGGCTCGAGAAACACCATATATTTT
>NA|TRBJ2-5|TRBV4-1|NA
CASSQAVSGPPETQYF
TGCGCCAGCAGCCAAGCGGTAAGCGGGCCTCCGGAGACCCAGTACTTC
>NA|TRBJ1-3|TRBV6-1|NA
CASSEGPRANTIYF
TGTGCCAGCAGTGAAGGCCCCAGGGCAAACACCATATATTTT
>NA|TRBJ1-2|TRBV28|NA
CASSLIGREGRGYTF
TGTGCCAGCAGTTTAATCGGCAGGGAGGGTCGGGGCTACACCTTC
>TRBD2|TRBJ2-5|TRBV9|NA
CASSVGAGEGETQYF
TGTGCCAGCAGCGTAGGAGCGGGAGAAGGGGAGACCCAGTACTTC
>TRBD1|TRBJ2-7|TRBV11-2|few
CASSYGQGASYEQYF
TGTGCCAGCAGTTATGGACAGGGGGCATCCTACGAGCAGTACTTC
>NA|TRBJ2-2|TRBV9|NA
CASSVAAGLNTGELFF
TGTGCCAGCAGCGTAGCGGCAGGGTTGAACACCGGGGAGCTGTTTTTT
>TRBD2|TRBJ2-3|TRBV5-6|few
CASSSLLAGGPTDTQYF
TGTGCCAGCAGCTCTTTACTAGCGGGAGGGCCGACAGATACGCAGTATTTT
>TRBD1|TRBJ2-7|TRBV7-9|NA
CASSPLGTGVPYEQYF
TGTGCCAGCAGCCCCCTCGGGACAGGGGTCCCCTACGAGCAGTACTTC
>NA|TRBJ2-7|TRBV7-2|NA
CASRTGRSYEQYF
TGTGCCAGCAGAACAGGACGATCCTACGAGCAGTACTTC
>NA|TRBJ2-7|TRBV10-2|NA
CASSEQGPYEQYF
TGCGCCAGCAGTGAGCAGGGCCCCTACGAGCAGTACTTC
>TRBD1|TRBJ1-2|TRBV6-5|once
CASSTDRGLGYTF
TGTGCCAGCAGCACTGACAGGGGGCTTGGCTACACCTTC
>TRBD2|TRBJ2-3|TRBV5-1|NA
CASSLAVAGGSDTQYF
TGCGCCAGCAGCTTGGCCGTAGCGGGAGGTTCAGATACGCAGTATTTT
>TRBD1|TRBJ1-4|TRBV30|NA
CAWRALGQANEKLFF
TGTGCCTGGAGAGCCCTGGGACAGGCTAATGAAAAACTGTTTTTT
>TRBD2|TRBJ2-1|TRBV12-5|NA
CASGLILAGVAGQFF
TGTGCTAGTGGTTTGATTCTAGCGGGAGTGGCGGGGCAGTTCTTC
>TRBD1|TRBJ2-1|TRBV19|NA
CASSPTTGSYNEQFF
TGTGCCAGTAGTCCGACGACAGGGAGCTACAATGAGCAGTTCTTC
>TRBD1|TRBJ1-1|TRBV5-4|NA
CASSPPGQGNTEAFF
TGTGCCAGCAGCCCACCGGGACAGGGGAACACTGAAGCTTTCTTT
>NA|TRBJ1-2|TRBV4-1|NA
CASSQESGQGFYGYTF
TGCGCCAGCAGCCAAGAATCGGGGCAGGGGTTCTATGGCTACACCTTC
>TRBD1|TRBJ2-7|TRBV5-1|NA
CASSAGTGAYEQYF
TGCGCCAGCAGCGCCGGGACAGGGGCCTACGAGCAGTACTTC
>NA|TRBJ1-5|TRBV4-2|NA
CASSQSPPRVGQPQHF
TGTGCCAGCAGCCAATCCCCCCCCAGGGTAGGGCAGCCCCAGCATTTT
>NA|TRBJ1-6|TRBV10-2|NA
CASSPSTGVSPLHF
TGCGCCAGTTCCCCATCGACAGGCGTGTCACCCCTCCACTTT
>NA|TRBJ2-7|TRBV5-8|NA
CASSPGWEHYEQYF
TGTGCCAGCAGCCCAGGATGGGAGCACTACGAGCAGTACTTC
>NA|TRBJ1-5|TRBV18|NA
CASSPSQNQPQHF
TGTGCCAGCTCACCATCACAGAATCAGCCCCAGCATTTT
>NA|TRBJ1-1|TRBV7-2|NA
CASSLLRLEAFF
TGTGCCAGCAGCCTGTTGCGGCTTGAAGCTTTCTTT
>TRBD2|TRBJ2-1|TRBV12-5|NA
CASGQRGTKSGGLAGVGSYNEQFF
TGTGCTAGTGGCCAGAGAGGTACAAAATCAGGGGGACTAGCGGGAGTCGGATCCTACAATGAGCAGTTCTTC
>NA|TRBJ2-3|TRBV2|NA
CASRDGPGSYHTDTQYF
TGTGCCAGCAGGGACGGACCGGGATCCTACCACACAGATACGCAGTATTTT
>NA|TRBJ1-1|TRBV18|NA
CASSPLDTITEAFF
TGTGCCAGCTCCCCCCTTGACACCATCACTGAAGCTTTCTTT
>NA|TRBJ1-1|TRBV6-5|once
CASSLGVKVGTEAFF
TGTGCCAGCAGTTTAGGGGTGAAAGTCGGCACTGAAGCTTTCTTT
>NA|TRBJ2-5|TRBV19|NA
CASSIRSGKETQYF
TGTGCCAGTAGTATCCGATCAGGGAAAGAGACCCAGTACTTC
>NA|TRBJ2-2|TRBV2|NA
CASRKGLSTGELFF
TGTGCCAGCAGGAAGGGGTTGAGCACCGGGGAGCTGTTTTTT
>NA|TRBJ2-7|TRBV9|NA
CASSATTGGYEQYF
TGTGCCAGCAGCGCCACAACCGGAGGATACGAGCAGTACTTC
>TRBD2|TRBJ2-1|TRBV5-1|NA
CASSFRAGGPNEQFF
TGCGCCAGCAGCTTCCGAGCGGGAGGGCCCAATGAGCAGTTCTTC
>TRBD2|TRBJ2-2|TRBV4-1|NA
CASSRMTSGRKDTGELFF
TGCGCCAGCAGCCGGATGACTAGCGGGAGAAAGGACACCGGGGAGCTGTTTTTT
>NA|TRBJ2-7|TRBV7-6|NA
CASSPNPGLAPSYEQYF
TGTGCCAGCAGCCCCAACCCCGGCCTAGCGCCCTCCTACGAGCAGTACTTC
>TRBD1|TRBJ2-6|TRBV10-3|once
CASNRGSGANVLTF
TGTGCCAGCAACAGGGGGTCTGGGGCCAACGTCCTGACTTTC
>NA|TRBJ1-4|TRBV11-2|NA
CASSLGVNEKLFF
TGTGCCAGCAGCTTGGGAGTTAATGAAAAACTGTTTTTT
>TRBD1|TRBJ2-1|TRBV19|NA
CASTLRDSSNEQFF
TGTGCCAGTACCCTCCGGGACAGTTCCAATGAGCAGTTCTTC
>NA|TRBJ2-1|TRBV7-9|NA
CASSPSSVTYNEQFF
TGTGCCAGCAGCCCCTCTAGCGTAACCTACAATGAGCAGTTCTTC
>NA|TRBJ1-1|TRBV9|NA
CASSDRQIEAFF
TGTGCCAGCAGCGATCGTCAGATTGAAGCTTTCTTT
>NA|TRBJ1-5|TRBV12-1|NA
CASSLPSDPLSNQPQHF
TGTGCCAGCAGCCTCCCGAGCGATCCCCTTAGCAATCAGCCCCAGCATTTT
>TRBD1|TRBJ1-2|TRBV7-3|NA
CASSLSGQADYGYTF
TGTGCCAGCAGCTTATCAGGACAGGCAGACTATGGCTACACCTTC